This TCR beta chain is drawn from a study of Graves' ophthalmopathy and Graves' hyperthyroidism. Among the hyperthyroidism patients, all were newly diagnosed, aged 18 to 65, with under 2 months' duration. Reliance was placed on clinical symptoms, serum thyroxine, TRAb, thyroid ultrasound and orbital computed tomography for diagnosis. The V and J ends lost 4 bases and 0 bases, in that order; junction bases with no gene match: 21. CDR3 length: 21 residues. Germline CDR1 reads LGHNA; CDR2 reads YNFKEQ. Beta-chain TCR CDR3 regions were amplified from RNA transcripts. HTBI primers were employed in first-round RT-PCR, then a second-round multiplex PCR followed. One entry per CDR3 protein results from TCRdb running MiXCR on the multiplex PCR reads. This sample has 620,000 or so distinct CDR3 sequences; around a fifth occur once, and the top ten carry approximately 7.7%. This clonotype occurred many times.

The chain carries TRBV4-2 and TRBJ1-5; 7 bases match TRBD1. Sample: peripheral blood. This TCR was sampled from a woman aged 18-30 years with stable Graves' hyperthyroidism. Some clones in this sample may be carry-over from other donors' samples. The DNA of the CDR3 is TGTGCCAGCAGCCCTGGGACAGCTGGGCCGTATCCCACAAATAGCAATCAGCCCCAGCATTTT. Protein sequence: CASSPGTAGPYPTNSNQPQHF.